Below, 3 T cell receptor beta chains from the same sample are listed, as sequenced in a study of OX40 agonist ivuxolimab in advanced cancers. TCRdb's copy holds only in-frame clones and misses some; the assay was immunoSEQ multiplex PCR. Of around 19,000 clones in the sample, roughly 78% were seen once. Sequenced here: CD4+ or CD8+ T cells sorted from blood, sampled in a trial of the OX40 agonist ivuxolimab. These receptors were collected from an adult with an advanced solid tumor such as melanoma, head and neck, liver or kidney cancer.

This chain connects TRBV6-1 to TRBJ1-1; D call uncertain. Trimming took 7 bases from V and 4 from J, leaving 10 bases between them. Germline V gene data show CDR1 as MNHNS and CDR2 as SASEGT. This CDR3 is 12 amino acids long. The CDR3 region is CASTASGTEAFF. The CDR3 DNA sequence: TGTGCCAGCACGGCTTCGGGCACTGAAGCTTTCTTT.

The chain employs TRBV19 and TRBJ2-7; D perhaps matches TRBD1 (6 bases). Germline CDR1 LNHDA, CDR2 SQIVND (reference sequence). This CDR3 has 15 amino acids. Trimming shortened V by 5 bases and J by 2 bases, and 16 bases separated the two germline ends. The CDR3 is CASSEGTGITYEQYF. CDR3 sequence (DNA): TGTGCCAGTAGTGAAGGTACAGGGATAACCTACGAGCAGTACTTC.

CDR3 DNA: TGCGCCAGCAGCTTGTCTGGGGGTTTCCTTGTTGACAATGAGCAGTTCTTC. Its protein product is CASSLSGGFLVDNEQFF. The V and J genes are TRBV5-1 and TRBJ2-1, with D perhaps assigned TRBD1 or TRBD2 (5 bases each). Germline V gene sequence: CDR1 SGHRS, CDR2 YFSETQ. V lost 1 base and J 5 bases, leaving 19 bases between the germline ends. The CDR3 length is 17 residues.